These 30 T cell receptor beta chains share one sample of origin, sequenced in a study of blood T cells in healthy people across ages. The authors ran a second PCR of about 6 to 12 cycles using a sample-barcoded 5' primer and a J-beta primer mix. TCRdb independently ran MiXCR on the 5' RACE reads; one entry per CDR3 protein. The table records some 900,000 distinct CDR3 sequences, 40% to 60% of them present only once. Sequenced input: blood. These receptors were obtained from a man aged 25 to 40 in good health.

This clonotype was detected once. CDR3: CASSPEEGVSPLHF. The DNA of the CDR3 is TGTGCCAGCAGCCCCGAGGAGGGGGTTTCACCCCTCCACTTT. This chain uses TRBV28 with TRBJ1-6, with a possible D match to TRBD1 (6 bases). Per germline, CDR1 MDHEN and CDR2 SYDVKM. V lost 6 bases to trimming and J lost 9 bases, with 15 bases between them. This CDR3 spans 14 amino acids.

This clonotype occurred once. The J gene is TRBJ1-2, the V gene TRBV4-1; tentatively, D is TRBD1 (5 bases). Trimming removed 4 bases at V and 4 bases at J, with 13 bases between. This CDR3 is 14 amino acids long. Germline CDR1 reads MGHRA; CDR2 reads YSYEKL. This CDR3 reads CASSRPGNFYGYTF. The CDR3 DNA reads TGCGCCAGCAGCCGGCCAGGGAATTTCTATGGCTACACCTTC.

This chain connects TRBV5-1 to TRBJ2-1; D assignment may be TRBD1 or TRBD2 (5 bases each). The CDR3 consists of 15 residues. V was trimmed by 2 bases and J by 3 bases, leaving 12 bases between them. Germline V gene data show CDR1 as SGHRS and CDR2 as YFSETQ. The CDR3, as DNA: TGCGCCAGCAGCTTTGAGGGGTCCTTCTACAATGAGCAGTTCTTC. This encodes CASSFEGSFYNEQFF.

This chain links TRBV27 with TRBJ2-7; 11 bases align to TRBD1. J gave up 6 bases and V 4 bases, and 5 bases lay outside the gene matches. Germline loops: CDR1 MNHEY, CDR2 SMNVEV (reference sequence). CDR3 size: 14 residues. In DNA, the CDR3 is TGTGCCAGCAGTTCGTGGACAGGGGGCTGCGAGCAGTACTTC. Encoded protein: CASSSWTGGCEQYF.

The CDR3 region is CSASFGRGVVETQYF. For the CDR3, the DNA is TGCAGTGCTAGTTTTGGCAGGGGGGTGGTAGAGACCCAGTACTTC. The chain carries TRBV20-1 and TRBJ2-5, with TRBD1 as a possible D gene (7 bases). The germline V and J ends were trimmed by 3 bases and 4 bases, with 18 bases remaining between them. The length of the CDR3 is 15 residues. Per germline, CDR1 DFQATT and CDR2 SNEGSKA (reference sequence).

The V call is TRBV3-1, the J call TRBJ1-4, with 8 bases matching TRBD1. Trimming took 0 bases from V and 10 from J; bases not matched to a gene: 10. The CDR3 has 16 amino acids. Germline lookup yields CDR1 LGHDT and CDR2 YNNKEL (reference sequence). The CDR3: CASSQDEGRGPGKLFF. The DNA for the CDR3 is TGTGCCAGCAGCCAAGATGAGGGCAGGGGGCCCGGAAAACTGTTTTTT.

This clonotype was counted only a few times. With a much larger clone just one base away, this may be a read error. The V gene is TRBV6-4, the J gene TRBJ2-5; D gene uncertain. Per the germline V gene, CDR1 is MRHNA and CDR2 is SNTAGT. Trimming took off 0 bases at V and 11 bases at J, with 13 bases between the two ends. This CDR3 contains 13 residues. This CDR3 is CASSDSEHNEQYF. The DNA for the CDR3 is TGTGCCAGCAGTGACTCGGAACACAATGAGCAGTACTTC.

The chain joins TRBV5-1 to TRBJ2-7, with 7 bases aligning to TRBD2. This CDR3 is built from 13 residues. Germline values: CDR1 SGHRS, CDR2 YFSETQ. V shed 4 bases, J shed 6 bases, and the junction held 7 bases outside the gene matches. CDR3 DNA: TGCGCCAGCAGCGACGATTTAGCGGGCGAGCAGTACTTC. Its translation: CASSDDLAGEQYF.

This clonotype came up a few times. The chain joins TRBV29-1 to TRBJ2-1, with 9 bases matching TRBD2. This CDR3 is built from 18 residues. J was trimmed by 6 bases and V by 4 bases; bases with no gene match: 19. Per the germline V gene, CDR1 is SQVTM and CDR2 is ANQGSEA. The CDR3 DNA is TGCAGCGTTGGGGACCTCTTTACACCGGGACTAGCTCCCAATGAGCAGTTCTTC. Translating it yields CSVGDLFTPGLAPNEQFF.

The chain couples TRBV11-3 to TRBJ2-3; 9 bases map to TRBD2. The V and J ends lost 4 bases and 4 bases, in that order; junction bases with no gene match: 6. The germline V gene has CDR1 SGHNT and CDR2 YENEEA. The CDR3 runs 15 residues. CDR3 loop: CASSSGTSRSDTQYF. CDR3 DNA: TGTGCCAGCAGCTCCGGGACTAGCAGATCAGATACGCAGTATTTT.

This clonotype was counted between two and nine times. V is TRBV5-1 and J is TRBJ2-7; D possibly corresponds to TRBD2 (6 bases). The CDR3 sequence is 15 residues long. Trimming removed 3 bases at V and 3 bases at J, with 16 bases between. The V gene's germline CDR1 is SGHRS and CDR2 YFSETQ. The CDR3 DNA follows: TGCGCCAGCAGCTCATCCGGGACTGACTTCTACGAGCAGTACTTC. It specifies CASSSSGTDFYEQYF.

This clonotype turned up a few times. The chain is built from TRBV29-1 and TRBJ2-5; D ambiguous. The CDR3 totals 15 residues. Germline V lookup: CDR1 SQVTM, CDR2 ANQGSEA. V was trimmed by 8 bases and J by 0 bases, leaving 19 bases between them. This CDR3 is CSSSESPPHQETQYF. The CDR3 region has the DNA TGCAGCTCTTCTGAGAGTCCCCCCCACCAAGAGACCCAGTACTTC.

The chain employs TRBV6-2 or TRBV6-3 and TRBJ1-2, with 8 positions matching TRBD1. V lost 8 bases, J lost 5 bases, and 7 bases stayed unmatched. The CDR3 is 13 amino acids. CDR1 and CDR2 from the germline V gene are MNHEY and SVGEGT. In DNA, the CDR3 is TGTGCCAGCCGCCGACAGGGGATATATGGCTACACCTTC. Translation gives CASRRQGIYGYTF.

This chain links TRBV19 with TRBJ2-1; tentative D call: TRBD1 (5 bases). CDR1 LNHDA and CDR2 SQIVND come from the germline V gene (reference sequence). The CDR3 runs to 14 residues. The CDR3 sequence: CAVADSSPYNEQFF. The CDR3, as DNA: TGTGCTGTTGCAGACAGCAGTCCATACAATGAGCAGTTCTTC. The variable domain in full, completed from reference TRBV19 and TRBJ2-1, reads DGGITQSPKYLFRKEGQNVTLSCEQNLNHDAMYWYRQDPGQGLRLIYYSQIVNDFQKGDIAEGYSVSREKKESFPLTVTSAQKNPTAFYLCAVADSSPYNEQFFGPGTRLTVL.

This sequence joins TRBV5-1 and TRBJ2-3, with D perhaps matching TRBD2 (7 bases). Trimming took 5 bases from V and 3 from J, leaving 13 bases between them. This CDR3 contains 14 residues. Germline-derived CDR1 and CDR2 are SGHRS and YFSETQ. CDR3 region: CASRPAGATDTQYF. The CDR3 DNA reads as TGCGCCAGCAGACCTGCGGGGGCTACAGATACGCAGTATTTT.

This rearrangement joins TRBV9 to TRBJ2-1; D gene unclear. The germline V and J ends were trimmed by 0 bases and 5 bases, with 6 bases remaining between them. The CDR3 covers 13 residues. The germline gives CDR1 SGDLS, CDR2 YYNGEE. The CDR3 here is CASSVVEDNEQFF. DNA of the CDR3: TGTGCCAGCAGCGTAGTCGAGGACAATGAGCAGTTCTTC.

The chain has TRBV6-2 or TRBV6-3 and TRBJ1-6; D might be TRBD1 (6 bases). CDR3 length: 16 amino acids. Trimming pared 4 bases from V and 7 bases from J, leaving 17 bases between. The V gene's germline CDR1 is MNHEY and CDR2 SVGEGT. CDR3 residues: CASSSPTGPGNSPLHF. The CDR3 DNA reads as TGTGCCAGCAGTTCCCCGACAGGCCCGGGCAATTCACCCCTCCACTTT.

In this sample, this clonotype turned up a few times. V usage is TRBV27 and J usage is TRBJ2-7; 7 bases match TRBD2. J was trimmed by 3 bases and V by 4 bases; bases with no gene match: 6. CDR1 is MNHEY, CDR2 SMNVEV, per germline (reference sequence). This CDR3 spans 14 amino acids. The CDR3 here is CASSSVREGYEQYF. The CDR3 DNA reads TGTGCCAGCAGTTCCGTCAGGGAGGGCTACGAGCAGTACTTC.

The chain joins TRBV4-3 to TRBJ2-2, with a weak D call TRBD1 (6 bases). This CDR3 comprises 20 residues. CDR1 and CDR2 from the germline V gene are LGHNA and YSLEER. Trimming removed 1 base from V and 5 bases from J, with 26 bases in between. In DNA, the CDR3 is TGCGCCAGCAGCCAAGGGTGGCAGGGGATAAGGGAGTATCGTACCGGGGAGCTGTTTTTT. The encoded protein is CASSQGWQGIREYRTGELFF.

The rearrangement links TRBV27 to TRBJ2-5; 11 positions agree with TRBD2. The CDR3 is made up of 16 amino acids. The V and J ends lost 1 base and 3 bases, in that order; junction bases with no gene match: 4. Per the germline V gene, CDR1 is MNHEY and CDR2 is SMNVEV (reference sequence). The CDR3 spells CASSLFPGLAEETQYF. DNA of the CDR3: TGTGCCAGCAGTTTATTCCCGGGACTAGCGGAAGAGACCCAGTACTTC.

The chain uses TRBV3-1 and TRBJ1-2; maybe TRBD1 (5 bases). The CDR3 covers 15 residues. CDR1 and CDR2 (germline): LGHDT, YNNKEL (reference sequence). V dropped 0 bases and J dropped 4 bases, with 12 bases sitting between them. The CDR3 DNA follows: TGTGCCAGCAGCCAAGATGAGGGACGGTTCTATGGCTACACCTTC. Its translation is CASSQDEGRFYGYTF.

The rearrangement joins TRBV4-1 to TRBJ2-2; D is ambiguous. Germline V gene sequence: CDR1 MGHRA, CDR2 YSYEKL. The CDR3 spans 16 residues. V was pared by 1 base and J by 1 base, with 10 bases between. For the CDR3, the DNA is TGCGCCAGCAGCCAAGTCGACCTAAAGAACACCGGGGAGCTGTTTTTT. Translated: CASSQVDLKNTGELFF.

The chain couples TRBV9 to TRBJ2-1; D ambiguous. This CDR3 spans 15 amino acids. Trimming took off 2 bases at V and 3 bases at J, with 12 bases between the two ends. Germline assignment: CDR1 SGDLS and CDR2 YYNGEE. CDR3 DNA sequence: TGTGCCAGCAGCGTCCGTGAACAGTTCTACAATGAGCAGTTCTTC. It encodes CASSVREQFYNEQFF.

J is TRBJ2-7 and V is TRBV13; no reliable D call. The germline V and J ends were trimmed by 1 base and 2 bases, with 9 bases remaining between them. Germline loops: CDR1 PRHDT, CDR2 FYEKMQ (reference sequence). The CDR3 loop spans 14 amino acids. CDR3 in DNA: TGTGCCAGCAGCTTAGCGAGGCAGGCCTACGAGCAGTACTTC. Translation: CASSLARQAYEQYF.

The chain has TRBV9 and TRBJ2-5; 15 nucleotides agree with TRBD2. Germline values: CDR1 SGDLS, CDR2 YYNGEE. The CDR3 spans 16 residues. Trimming removed 3 bases from V and 5 bases from J; junction bases left unmatched: 5. For the CDR3, the DNA is TGTGCCAGCAGCGCGGGACTAGCGGGGGGCCCGGAGACCCAGTACTTC. This codes for CASSAGLAGGPETQYF.

The chain links TRBV4-3 to TRBJ2-5, with D possibly TRBD2 on 5 matching bases. V lost 0 bases, J lost 0 bases, and 11 bases lay in between. The CDR3 is made up of 16 amino acids. Germline-derived CDR1 and CDR2 are LGHNA and YSLEER. The CDR3 region has the DNA TGCGCCAGCAGCCAAGATTGGAGACTAAACCAAGAGACCCAGTACTTC. This translates into CASSQDWRLNQETQYF.

The sample holds many counts of this clonotype. This chain connects TRBV4-1 to TRBJ2-3; 7 nucleotides line up with TRBD1. The V segment lost 1 base and the J segment 0 bases; nucleotides outside the gene matches: 13. Germline-derived CDR1 and CDR2 are MGHRA and YSYEKL. The CDR3 sequence is 19 residues long. This CDR3 is CASSQATSQGRGSTDTQYF. The CDR3 DNA reads as TGCGCCAGCAGCCAAGCGACCTCACAGGGGCGAGGGAGCACAGATACGCAGTATTTT.

This rearrangement joins TRBV27 to TRBJ2-5; maybe TRBD2 (6 bases). V was clipped by 7 bases and J by 5 bases, with 20 bases between them. Germline values: CDR1 MNHEY, CDR2 SMNVEV (reference sequence). There are 15 residues in the CDR3. This CDR3 is CASTPSVPGGETQYF. CDR3 in DNA: TGTGCCAGCACTCCTTCCGTCCCTGGAGGGGAGACCCAGTACTTC.

The rearrangement joins TRBV4-1 to TRBJ1-5; possibly TRBD1 for D (6 bases). Trimming took 2 bases from V and 3 from J, leaving 14 bases between them. The CDR3 sequence is 16 residues long. The germline CDR1 and CDR2 sequences are MGHRA and YSYEKL. The CDR3: CASSQTTGEYNQPQHF. The CDR3, as DNA: TGCGCCAGCAGCCAAACGACAGGTGAATACAATCAGCCCCAGCATTTT.

The CDR3 here is CASRDFGYTF. DNA of the CDR3: TGTGCCAGCAGGGATTTCGGCTACACCTTC. J is TRBJ1-2 and V is TRBV2; D is unclear. Per germline, CDR1 SNHLY and CDR2 FYNNEI. V was pared by 6 bases and J by 8 bases, with 7 bases between. The CDR3 sequence is 10 residues long.